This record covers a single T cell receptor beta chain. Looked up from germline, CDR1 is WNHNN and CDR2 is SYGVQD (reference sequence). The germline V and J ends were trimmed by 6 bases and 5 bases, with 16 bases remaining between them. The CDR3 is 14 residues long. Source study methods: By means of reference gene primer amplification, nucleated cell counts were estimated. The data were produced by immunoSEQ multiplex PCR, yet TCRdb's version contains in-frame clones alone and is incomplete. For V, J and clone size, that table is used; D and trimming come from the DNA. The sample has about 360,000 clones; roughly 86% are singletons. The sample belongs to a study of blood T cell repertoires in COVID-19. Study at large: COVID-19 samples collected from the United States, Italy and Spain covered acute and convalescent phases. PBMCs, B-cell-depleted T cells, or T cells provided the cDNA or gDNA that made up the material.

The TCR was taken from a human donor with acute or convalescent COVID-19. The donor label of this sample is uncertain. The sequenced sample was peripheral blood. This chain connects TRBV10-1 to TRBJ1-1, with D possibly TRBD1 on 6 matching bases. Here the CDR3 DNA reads TGCGCCAGCAGCGAGGGGGGGGCAGGTACTGAAGCTTTCTTT. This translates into CASSEGGAGTEAFF.